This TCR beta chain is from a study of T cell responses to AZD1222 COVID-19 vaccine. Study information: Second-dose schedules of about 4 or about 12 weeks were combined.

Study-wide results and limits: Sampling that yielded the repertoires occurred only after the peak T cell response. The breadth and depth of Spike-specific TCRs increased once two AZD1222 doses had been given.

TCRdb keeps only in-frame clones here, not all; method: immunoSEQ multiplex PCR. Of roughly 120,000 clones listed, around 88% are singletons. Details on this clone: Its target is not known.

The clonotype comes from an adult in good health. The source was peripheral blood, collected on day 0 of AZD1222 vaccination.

The CDR3 sequence is CASSSTGFTDTQYF. The CDR3 DNA follows: TGTGCCAGCAGCTCGACAGGGTTCACAGATACGCAGTATTTT. The rearrangement joins TRBV7-3 to TRBJ2-3, with 7 bases matching TRBD1. This CDR3 contains 14 residues. The germline CDR1 and CDR2 sequences are SGHTA and FQGTGA. V was clipped by 4 bases and J by 2 bases; unmatched bases: 3.